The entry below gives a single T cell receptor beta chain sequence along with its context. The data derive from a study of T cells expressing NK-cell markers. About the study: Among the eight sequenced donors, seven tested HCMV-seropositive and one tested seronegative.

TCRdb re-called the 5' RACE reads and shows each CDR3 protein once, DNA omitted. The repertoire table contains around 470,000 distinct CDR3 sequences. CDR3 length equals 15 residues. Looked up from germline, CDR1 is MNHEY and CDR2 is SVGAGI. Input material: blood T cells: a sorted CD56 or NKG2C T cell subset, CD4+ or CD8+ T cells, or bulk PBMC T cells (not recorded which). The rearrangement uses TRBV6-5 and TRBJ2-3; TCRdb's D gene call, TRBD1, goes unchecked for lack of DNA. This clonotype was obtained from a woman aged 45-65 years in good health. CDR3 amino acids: CARNLQAPTTDTQYF.